Following are 9 T cell receptor beta chains from one sample sequenced in a study of OX40 agonist ivuxolimab in advanced cancers. The data were produced by immunoSEQ multiplex PCR, yet TCRdb's version contains in-frame clones alone and is incomplete. This sample has around 44,000 clones, with around 92% found just once. The sample here was CD4+ or CD8+ T cells sorted from blood, taken in a trial of the OX40 agonist ivuxolimab. These receptors all stem from an adult with an advanced solid tumor such as melanoma, head and neck, liver or kidney cancer.

V gene TRBV10-3 combines with J gene TRBJ1-1; D possibly corresponds to TRBD1 (6 bases). From germline, CDR1 is ENHRY and CDR2 SYGVKD. The CDR3 runs 16 residues. Trimming shortened V by 5 bases and J by 4 bases, and 20 bases separated the two germline ends. CDR3 residues: CAISTQRGGAPTEAFF. The CDR3 region has the DNA TGTGCCATCAGTACCCAGAGGGGGGGGGCGCCCACTGAAGCTTTCTTT.

The gene calls are TRBV5-6 and TRBJ2-1; no clear D gene. The V end lost 0 bases, the J end lost 9 bases, and 4 bases lay between the germline ends. The CDR3 runs to 11 residues. Germline lookup yields CDR1 SGHDT and CDR2 YYEEEE. The CDR3 loop is CASSLDREQFF. The CDR3 nucleotides read TGTGCCAGCAGCTTGGATCGTGAGCAGTTCTTC.

The rearrangement joins TRBV2 to TRBJ2-2; TRBD2 might be the D (5 bases). CDR3 size: 14 residues. The ends were cut back, 6 bases at V and 0 bases at J, with 8 bases in the middle. The germline V gene has CDR1 SNHLY and CDR2 FYNNEI. The CDR3 DNA reads TGTGCCAGCAGAGAGCGGACGAACACCGGGGAGCTGTTTTTT. Translation gives CASRERTNTGELFF. Looking up the rest from reference TRBV2 and TRBJ2-2 gives the full variable domain: EPEVTQTPSHQVTQMGQEVILRCVPISNHLYFYWYRQILGQKVEFLVSFYNNEISEKSEIFDDQFSVERPDGSNFTLKIRSTKLEDSAMYFCASRERTNTGELFFGEGSRLTVL.

This sequence joins TRBV5-4 and TRBJ2-2; D is undetermined. Germline loops: CDR1 SGHNT, CDR2 YYREEE (reference sequence). The ends were cut back, 2 bases at V and 6 bases at J, with 5 bases in the middle. This CDR3 contains 12 residues. CDR3 bases: TGTGCCAGCAGCTTTTTAGCCGGGGAGCTGTTTTTT. This codes for CASSFLAGELFF.

The genes are TRBV11-3 and TRBJ2-7; the D gene is possibly TRBD1 (6 bases). The V end lost 0 bases, the J end lost 3 bases, and 15 bases lay between the germline ends. Per the germline V gene, CDR1 is SGHNT and CDR2 is YENEEA. The CDR3 spans 16 residues. The CDR3 reads CASSLDSLGRGYEQYF. CDR3 DNA: TGTGCCAGCAGCTTAGATTCGCTAGGCAGGGGCTACGAGCAGTACTTC.

The chain has TRBV6-6 and TRBJ1-1; no clear D. From germline, CDR1 is MNHNY and CDR2 SVGAGI (reference sequence). Trimming took off 6 bases at V and 0 bases at J, with 8 bases between the two ends. CDR3 size: 13 residues. The CDR3 region has the DNA TGTGCCAGCAGCCGGACCTTGAACACTGAAGCTTTCTTT. Protein sequence: CASSRTLNTEAFF.

The V gene is TRBV29-1, the J gene TRBJ2-1; D is tentatively TRBD1 or TRBD2 (5 bases each). The CDR3 totals 13 residues. Germline loops: CDR1 SQVTM, CDR2 ANQGSEA. The V gene lost 2 bases and the J gene lost 7 bases, with 12 bases spanning the gap. The CDR3: CSVERGRGNEQFF. DNA for the CDR3: TGCAGCGTTGAAAGGGGTCGGGGAAATGAGCAGTTCTTC.

The gene calls are TRBV7-2 and TRBJ1-2, with D perhaps matching TRBD1 (5 bases). The CDR3 consists of 14 residues. Germline V gene sequence: CDR1 SGHTA, CDR2 FQGNSA. Trimming removed 5 bases from V and 0 bases from J, with 10 bases in between. CDR3 coding DNA: TGTGCCAGCAGCGTGACAGCCACTAACTATGGCTACACCTTC. Its protein product is CASSVTATNYGYTF.

The chain joins TRBV29-1 to TRBJ2-2; D possibly corresponds to TRBD2 (6 bases). CDR3 size: 14 residues. The V and J ends lost 3 bases and 4 bases respectively, with 12 bases between them. Germline CDR1 and CDR2: SQVTM and ANQGSEA. The CDR3 protein is CSVDAGFGTGELFF. The CDR3 DNA reads TGCAGCGTTGATGCGGGGTTTGGCACCGGGGAGCTGTTTTTT.